This TCR beta chain was captured in a study of T cells in women clearing cervical HPV infection. Study-wide background: Cases were women with histologically confirmed HPV16-related CIN3 or worse, including 2 invasive cancers.

CDR1 and CDR2 from the germline V gene are SGHKS and YYEKEE (reference sequence). CDR3 size: 12 residues. V was cut by 0 bases and J by 7 bases, with 4 bases left in between. Broader study findings: Combining TCR richness with V gene abundances gave about 0.87 AUC.

The repertoire was sequenced with immunoSEQ multiplex PCR; TCRdb's copy has only in-frame clones and lacks some. The sample table sets out more than 25,000 clones. Regarding this clone: Its target is not known. The read ends 3 residues before the CDR3 terminus; that terminus is restored from the germline J gene.

This sequence was found in a woman between 18 and 70 years old with a cervical HPV16 infection that either progressed to CIN3+ or cleared (not recorded which). Sequencing was done on a sample of blood buffy coat. This rearrangement joins TRBV5-5 to TRBJ2-2; D call uncertain. The DNA read from the CDR3 is TGTGCCAGCAGCTTGGAACACGGGGAG. Protein product: CASSLEHGE. The CDR3 reads in full as CASSLEHGELFF.